This TCR beta chain was recovered during a study of blood T cell repertoires in COVID-19. Per the germline V gene, CDR1 is SNHLY and CDR2 is FYNNEI. There are 13 residues in the CDR3. V dropped 9 bases and J dropped 2; count of bases not matched to a gene: 4. The protocol was immunoSEQ multiplex PCR, while the TCRdb copy is restricted to in-frame clones and leaves out a portion. The profile covers tens of thousands of clones, with roughly 82% appearing a single time and roughly 10% taken by the ten largest. The source is a human donor in a cohort sampled during active COVID-19. The genes are TRBV2 and TRBJ1-2, with 9 positions matching TRBD1. Sequences were obtained from peripheral blood. The CDR3 here is CARAGQGNYGYTF. Written as DNA, the CDR3 is TGTGCCAGGGCGGGACAGGGAAACTATGGCTACACCTTC.